What follows are 15 T cell receptor beta chains derived from one specimen sequenced in a study of CD8 T cells in ankylosing spondylitis. TCRdb used MiXCR to reprocess the 5' RACE reads, holding one entry per CDR3 protein. Among 290,000 or so distinct CDR3 sequences, around 21% were seen once, and the ten largest hold approximately 3.7%. The source material was blood, either unsorted or a sorted T cell fraction (not recorded which). Receptors originate from a female donor with ankylosing spondylitis or in good health (not recorded which).

This clonotype was counted at least ten times. The chain couples TRBV28 to TRBJ2-3, with 7 nucleotides matching TRBD2. From germline, CDR1 is MDHEN and CDR2 SYDVKM. J gave up 7 bases and V 6 bases, and 10 bases lay outside the gene matches. The CDR3 has 14 amino acids. The CDR3 region has the DNA TGTGCCAGCAGCACTAGCGTCATACGGTATACGCAGTATTTT. Protein sequence: CASSTSVIRYTQYF.

CDR3 sequence (DNA): TGTGCCAGCAGCTTAATGTTGGCGTACTTACCGGGCAATGAGCAGTTCTTC. Translating gives CASSLMLAYLPGNEQFF. The chain joins TRBV7-2 to TRBJ2-1; D is unresolved. CDR3 length: 17 amino acids. V was cut by 2 bases and J by 6 bases, with 20 bases left in between. Germline CDR1 and CDR2: SGHTA and FQGNSA.

This chain connects TRBV2 to TRBJ2-3; 8 bases agree with TRBD2. CDR1 is SNHLY and CDR2 is FYNNEI in the germline V gene. The CDR3 spans 16 residues. The V and J ends lost 6 bases and 3 bases, in that order; junction bases with no gene match: 11. This chain's CDR3 is CASSPWASGSTDTQYF. For the CDR3, the DNA is TGTGCCAGCAGCCCATGGGCAAGCGGGAGTACAGATACGCAGTATTTT.

This clonotype was seen many times. The gene calls are TRBV20-1 and TRBJ2-1; D remains ambiguous. The CDR3 loop spans 13 amino acids. Germline V lookup: CDR1 DFQATT, CDR2 SNEGSKA (reference sequence). Trimming stripped 5 bases from V and 1 base from J, with 9 bases between. Here the CDR3 DNA reads TGCAGTGCTCATCAGGATTCCTACAATGAGCAGTTCTTC. It yields the protein CSAHQDSYNEQFF.

The sample holds a few counts of this clonotype. The J gene is TRBJ1-2, the V gene TRBV4-2; no definite D call. Per germline, CDR1 LGHNA and CDR2 YNFKEQ. The CDR3 runs to 12 residues. Trimming cost V 1 base and J 6 bases, with 6 bases left between them. This CDR3 is CASSQVRNGYTF. CDR3 nucleotide sequence: TGTGCCAGCAGCCAAGTCAGGAATGGCTACACCTTC.

This clonotype was seen a few times. The chain joins TRBV20-1 to TRBJ2-1; D remains unclear. Deletions cut 6 bases from V and 9 bases from J, with 24 bases between. From germline, CDR1 is DFQATT and CDR2 SNEGSKA (reference sequence). The CDR3 has 15 residues. CDR3 in amino acids: CSAQSPVPSEREQFF. As DNA, the CDR3 is TGCAGTGCGCAGAGTCCCGTTCCGTCAGAGCGTGAGCAGTTCTTC.

This clonotype was observed a few times. The chain carries TRBV5-1 and TRBJ2-1; D perhaps matches TRBD2 (7 bases). The CDR3 has 17 residues. Germline V gene sequence: CDR1 SGHRS, CDR2 YFSETQ. V lost 0 bases, J lost 2 bases, and 15 bases lay in between. The CDR3 DNA sequence: TGCGCCAGCAGCTTGGGACGGGGGGCGGCGACCTACAATGAGCAGTTCTTC. This encodes CASSLGRGAATYNEQFF.

The CDR3 DNA is TGTGCCAGCTCACCAACGGGGGAGGGGCAGCCCCAGCATTTT. Translating it yields CASSPTGEGQPQHF. The gene calls are TRBV18 and TRBJ1-5; a weak D match, TRBD1 (5 bases). Deletions cut 2 bases from V and 7 bases from J, with 12 bases between. CDR1 KGHSH and CDR2 LQKENI come from the germline V gene. The CDR3 has 14 residues.

This chain connects TRBV10-3 to TRBJ1-2; D might be TRBD1 (5 bases). Trimming shortened V by 5 bases and J by 8 bases, and 12 bases separated the two germline ends. The CDR3 has 12 amino acids. CDR1 is ENHRY and CDR2 is SYGVKD in the germline V gene. The CDR3 region has the DNA TGTGCCATCAGTAGTGGGGCTCGGGGCTACACCTTC. Its protein product is CAISSGARGYTF.

The rearrangement joins TRBV10-3 to TRBJ2-1; the match to TRBD2 covers 8 bases. The germline V gene encodes CDR1 ENHRY and CDR2 SYGVKD. The CDR3 loop spans 14 amino acids. V lost 10 bases, J lost 4 bases, and 9 bases stayed unmatched. The CDR3 here is CATATSDLYNEQFF. CDR3 nucleotide sequence: TGTGCCACCGCGACTAGCGATCTGTACAATGAGCAGTTCTTC.

V usage is TRBV4-3 and J usage is TRBJ2-2; D might be TRBD1 or TRBD2, each matching 5 bases. V shed 1 base and J shed 2 bases, with 17 bases lying between them. This CDR3 is built from 18 residues. CDR1 and CDR2 (germline): LGHNA, YSLEER. The CDR3 loop is CASSQAPPGDRNTGELFF. The CDR3 coding sequence is TGCGCCAGCAGCCAAGCTCCTCCCGGGGACCGAAACACCGGGGAGCTGTTTTTT.

This clonotype has more than one count but fewer than ten. The chain couples TRBV5-8 to TRBJ1-1; D call uncertain. CDR1 is SGHTS and CDR2 is YDEGEE in the germline V gene. CDR3 size: 14 residues. Trimming shortened V by 7 bases and J by 3 bases, and 16 bases separated the two germline ends. The CDR3 coding sequence is TGTGCCAGCCCCGACTCTTCGGCTTACACTGAAGCTTTCTTT. The encoded protein is CASPDSSAYTEAFF.

DNA for the CDR3: TGTGCCACCAGCAGAGATGCGACTAGCGGGAGATCTTCACGAGAGACCCAGTACTTC. Its translation is CATSRDATSGRSSRETQYF. The chain has TRBV15 and TRBJ2-5; 12 nucleotides match TRBD2. Germline CDR1 LNHNV, CDR2 YYDKDF (reference sequence). After removal of 0 bases from V and 4 bases from J, the junction contained 12 bases not matched to a gene. The CDR3 sequence is 19 residues long.

The V and J genes are TRBV7-2 and TRBJ2-3, with 9 bases fitting TRBD2. The length of the CDR3 is 15 residues. J was trimmed by 2 bases and V by 6 bases; bases with no gene match: 6. Germline lookup yields CDR1 SGHTA and CDR2 FQGNSA. For the CDR3, the DNA is TGTGCCAGCAGGCCGACTAGCGGACTCACAGATACGCAGTATTTT. Its protein is CASRPTSGLTDTQYF. The full variable domain, its missing parts supplied by reference TRBV7-2 and TRBJ2-3, is GAGVSQSPSNKVTEKGKDVELRCDPISGHTALYWYRQSLGQGLEFLIYFQGNSAPDKSGLPSDRFSAERTGGSVSTLTIQRTQQEDSAVYLCASRPTSGLTDTQYFGPGTRLTVL.

In its sample, this clonotype was seen a few times. V usage is TRBV20-1 and J usage is TRBJ2-1, with TRBD2 matching 9 bases. This CDR3 comprises 14 residues. CDR1 is DFQATT and CDR2 is SNEGSKA in the germline V gene (reference sequence). The trim removed 5 bases at V and 4 bases at J, leaving 6 bases unmatched. The CDR3 sequence is CSAGGTSLYNEQFF. For the CDR3, the DNA is TGCAGTGCTGGGGGGACTAGCCTGTACAATGAGCAGTTCTTC.